What follows is one TCR beta chain and its context. The specificity of this receptor is unknown. Base quality data are lacking; no much larger clone is found one base away. These data belong to a study of blood T cell repertoires in COVID-19 (TCRdb year 2020). At the level of the whole study: Samples from collaborators originated in the United States, Italy and Spain and spanned both the acute and convalescent phases of COVID-19. Subjects who had been exposed to COVID-19, were actively infected with it, or had recovered from it provided the deeply sampled blood TCRbeta repertoires that made up the dataset. Where available, HLA class I and class II types were obtained from metadata supplied by the sample provider rather than from assay-based typing. A freely available public database, intended as a resource for researchers studying the immune response to SARS-CoV-2, is where the repertoires were released. The prospective study material was composed of cDNA or gDNA derived from T cells, B-cell-depleted T cells, or PBMCs. The samples were drawn from the first 160 participants of the ongoing ImmuneRACE study and from 1,200 or so subjects provided by 6 global collaborators. A de-identified subject ID, COVID-19 status, age in years and sex were almost always included in the sample metadata.

The germline V gene encodes CDR1 SQVTM and CDR2 ANQGSEA. Trimming removed 3 bases from V and 3 bases from J; the gene matches leave 2 bases unexplained. Counted from cysteine to phenylalanine, this CDR3 has 13 amino acids. This entry keeps only the CDR3 DNA: 39 bases, framed from base 1. What the work shows at the level of the full study, not this receptor alone: Clinical and demographic metadata were provided uncurated, with the amount varying by source and participant.

Participants in the prospective study were aged roughly 18 to 100 years, lived in 24 United States geographic areas, and enrolled through a virtual design. To assign participants to cohorts, the prospective study relied on clinical history that participants themselves reported in a screening survey and a study questionnaire. For ImmuneRACE Cohort 3, a participant was defined as recovered based on two consecutive negative NP/OP PCR tests, clearance by a healthcare professional, or resolution of symptoms. In the prospective study, whole blood, serum and a nasopharyngeal or oropharyngeal swab were collected from each participant by mobile phlebotomists. Participants in the prospective study had the option to provide additional blood draws and questionnaires over a roughly 2-month period. Before DNA extraction, blood samples from the prospective study were shipped at room temperature or frozen. The immunoSEQ Assay, a bias-controlled multiplex PCR, was used to amplify TCRbeta CDR3 regions from genomic DNA. For the original study's pipeline: Nucleated cell counts per sample were estimated from amplification of reference gene primers within the assay. Sequence reads were collapsed and filtered to measure the absolute abundance of every unique TCRbeta CDR3 rearrangement. For each sample, productive Simpson clonality was calculated as the square root of Simpson's diversity index across productive rearrangements. As stored in TCRdb, this immuneACCESS dataset retains in-frame rearrangements with V and J assigned. A fraction of the clones does not appear; measured against another copy, unresolved V genes explain less than half of the discrepancy, and the remainder lacks a known reason. The DNA was the basis for D and trimming; V, J and clone size are from that table. This sample lists about 120,000 clones; over 80% were detected once. The ten largest clones add up to roughly 4% of the sample.

The specimen sequenced was PBMCs or T cells enriched from blood (not recorded which). This receptor chain uses TRBV29-1 and TRBJ2-3; 8 middle bases align to TRBD1. The clonotype was recovered from a woman under 40 who had recovered from COVID-19. The nucleotide sequence is given as TGCAGCGTTGATACAGGGGGGACAGATACGCAGTATTTT. Translated, this is CSVDTGGTDTQYF.